This T cell receptor beta chain was sequenced for a study of shared T cell receptors in the human thymus. The CDR3 totals 15 residues. Looked up from germline, CDR1 is ENHRY and CDR2 is SYGVKD. Trimming at V came to 8 bases and at J to 0 bases, leaving 9 bases not matched to a gene. Sequencing used immunoSEQ multiplex PCR; TCRdb keeps in-frame clones, though not all of them. This sample carries more than 300,000 clones, approximately 95% of them seen once, and the ten largest clones take approximately 0.02%. Sequencing input: thymocytes. The chain combines TRBV10-3 with TRBJ1-2; 7 bases map to TRBD1. The sequence derives from a human donor. CDR3 DNA: TGTGCCATCTTTGCTAGGGACAGAACTAACTATGGCTACACCTTC. This gives the protein CAIFARDRTNYGYTF.